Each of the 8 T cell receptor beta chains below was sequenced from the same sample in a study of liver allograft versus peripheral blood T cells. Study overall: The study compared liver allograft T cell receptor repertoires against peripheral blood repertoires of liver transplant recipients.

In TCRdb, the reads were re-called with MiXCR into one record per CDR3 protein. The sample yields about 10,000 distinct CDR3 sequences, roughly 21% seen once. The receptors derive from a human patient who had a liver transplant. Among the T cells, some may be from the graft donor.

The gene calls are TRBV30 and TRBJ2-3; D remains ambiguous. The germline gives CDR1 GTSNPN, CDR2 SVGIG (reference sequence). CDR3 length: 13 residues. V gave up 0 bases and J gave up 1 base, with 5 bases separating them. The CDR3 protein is CAWSVAGTDTQYF. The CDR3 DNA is TGTGCCTGGAGTGTAGCAGGCACAGATACGCAGTATTTT.

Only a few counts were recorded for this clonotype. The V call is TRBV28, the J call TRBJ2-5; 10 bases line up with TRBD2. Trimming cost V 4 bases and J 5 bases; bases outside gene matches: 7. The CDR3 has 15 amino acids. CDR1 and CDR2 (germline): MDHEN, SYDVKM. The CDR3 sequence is CASSSLAGGRETQYF. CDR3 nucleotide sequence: TGTGCCAGCAGTTCTTTAGCGGGAGGAAGGGAGACCCAGTACTTC. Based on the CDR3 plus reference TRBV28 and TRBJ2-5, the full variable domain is DVKVTQSSRYLVKRTGEKVFLECVQDMDHENMFWYRQDPGLGLRLIYFSYDVKMKEKGDIPEGYSVSREKKERFSLILESASTNQTSMYLCASSSLAGGRETQYFGPGTRLLVL.

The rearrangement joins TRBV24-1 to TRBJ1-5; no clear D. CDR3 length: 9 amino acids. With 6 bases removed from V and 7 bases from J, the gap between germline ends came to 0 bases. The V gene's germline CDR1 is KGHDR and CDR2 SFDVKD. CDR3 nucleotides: TGTGCCACCAGTCAGCCCCAGCATTTT. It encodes CATSQPQHF.

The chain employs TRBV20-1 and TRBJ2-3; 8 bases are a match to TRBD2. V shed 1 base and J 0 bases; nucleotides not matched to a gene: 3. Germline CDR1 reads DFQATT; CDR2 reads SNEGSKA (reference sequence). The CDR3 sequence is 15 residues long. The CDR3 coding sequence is TGCAGTGCTAGAGTGCCTAGCGGGAGCACAGATACGCAGTATTTT. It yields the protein CSARVPSGSTDTQYF.

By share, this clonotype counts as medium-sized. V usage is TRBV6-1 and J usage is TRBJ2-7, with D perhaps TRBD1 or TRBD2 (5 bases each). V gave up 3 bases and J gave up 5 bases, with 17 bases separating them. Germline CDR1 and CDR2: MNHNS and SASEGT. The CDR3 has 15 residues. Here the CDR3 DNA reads TGTGCCAGCAGTGAGTCATGGCTAGCCAGGGACGAGCAGTACTTC. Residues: CASSESWLARDEQYF.

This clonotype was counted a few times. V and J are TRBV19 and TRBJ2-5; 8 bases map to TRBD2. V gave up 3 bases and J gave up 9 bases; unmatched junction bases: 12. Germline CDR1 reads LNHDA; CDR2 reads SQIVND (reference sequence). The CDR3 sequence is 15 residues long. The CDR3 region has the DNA TGTGCCAGTAGTATTTACGGGGGGGCCGCCCGTGCCCAGTACTTC. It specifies CASSIYGGAARAQYF.

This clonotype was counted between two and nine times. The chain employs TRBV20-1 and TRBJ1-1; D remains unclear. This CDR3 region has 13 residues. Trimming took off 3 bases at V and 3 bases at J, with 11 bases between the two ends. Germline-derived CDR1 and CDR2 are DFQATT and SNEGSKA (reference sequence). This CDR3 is CSASLGPYTEAFF. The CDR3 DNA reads TGCAGTGCTAGTCTCGGCCCCTACACTGAAGCTTTCTTT.

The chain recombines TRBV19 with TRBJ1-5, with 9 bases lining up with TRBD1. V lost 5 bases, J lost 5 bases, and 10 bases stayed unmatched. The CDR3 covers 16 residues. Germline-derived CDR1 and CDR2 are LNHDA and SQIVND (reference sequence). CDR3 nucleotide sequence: TGTGCCAGTAGTTTCCGCGGGACAGGGTTCGATCAGCCCCAGCATTTT. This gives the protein CASSFRGTGFDQPQHF.